Listed below are T cell receptor beta chains from one sample, sequenced in a study of shared T cell receptors in the human thymus. This table comes from immunoSEQ multiplex PCR, and its TCRdb copy is limited to in-frame clones, with some not included. Of approximately 490,000 clones in the sample, 70% to 80% were seen once. These data also featured in a second study, about human thymus T cells.

Specimen: thymocytes. These receptors originate from a boy under three years old with a congenital heart defect. Each CDR3 is given without its conserved first and last residue.

v_call,cdr3_aa
TRBV25-1,ASSAPNTHQETQY
TRBV14,ASSQGPGLAGGPGTGELF
TRBV10-1,ASSPGLAGPQQF
TRBV9,ASSVNDSLGYEQY
TRBV6-5,ASSYAGTGGYEQY
TRBV6-1,ASSEAHSGRRNEQF
TRBV4-2,ASSQDSEGEDYYEQY
TRBV6-6,ASSYPGGETQY
TRBV19,ASSTTEFTDTQY
TRBV5-1,ASSYWGQDMGQY
TRBV2,ASSERAGGPNTGELF
TRBV5-1,ASSPGREWDTGELF
TRBV12-5,ASRTSGVGETQY
TRBV7-7,ASRLPQIPRFMNTEAF
TRBV9,ASSMSRDTEDGYT
TRBV14,ASSQDQGYYEQY
TRBV19,ASSPPGTGYEKLF
TRBV5-1,ASSPDTSNQPQH
TRBV6-4,ASSDGDRGYNEQF
TRBV7-2,ASSFPSGRDNNYGYT
TRBV27,ASSLGGDAANTEAF
TRBV27,ASGSTGQGTTSGRVSSYEQY
TRBV30,AWSVGYTGELF
TRBV28,ASSQPPRLAGGLGTQY
TRBV5-1,ASSLGQWPQDTGTSGSPYNEQF
TRBV4-2,ASSQGQGHTDTQY
TRBV6-5,ASSYPWGPQH
TRBV15,ATSRNSSGIPYNEQF
TRBV27,ASSFPPTGGKNTEAF
TRBV30,AWSVLAGNQY
TRBV6-4,ASTTSGRADEQF
TRBV6-6,ASSREGRVYEQY
TRBV27,ASSPHTTGELF
TRBV7-9,ASSPGIAKRVYEQY
TRBV2,ASRGDSRDFYEQY
TRBV5-1,ASSLGFQGHEQY
TRBV15,ATSNRGYGYT
TRBV11-3,ASSFDHRGAPGGANVLT
TRBV27,ASSSRRGQPQH
TRBV4-3,ASSQDADRDTGELF
TRBV5-1,ASGPTRSGANVLT
TRBV27,ASSHSGKETQY
TRBV11-2,ASNDFRTSGNNNEQF
TRBV27,ASSFNRDRAYEQY
TRBV7-8,ASSLRGGPYNEQF
TRBV4-1,ASSCEDTGELF
TRBV11-2,ASSPEGGEGDTQY
TRBV21-1,ASSKATNSGANVLT
TRBV6-4,ASSSGQGGFVNIQY